A selection of T cell receptor beta chains follows, all from one sample in a study of blood T cell repertoires in COVID-19. Method: immunoSEQ multiplex PCR; TCRdb's copy keeps in-frame clones and lacks some. Altogether about 250,000 clones are present, 70% to 90% being singletons, with the ten largest covering approximately 1.6%. Sequencing was performed on PBMCs or T cells enriched from blood (not recorded which). These receptors originate from a middle-aged man who had recovered from COVID-19. CDR3s include the opening cysteine and the closing phenylalanine or tryptophan. D genes are given only for firm matches. Where a row states a size, it is once, few, many or the class of an expanded clone; other rows omit it.

d_gene,v_gene,abundance,j_gene,CDR3aa,CDR3nt
.,TRBV18,.,TRBJ2-2,CASSPSRQNTGELFF,TGTGCCAGCTCACCATCGAGACAGAACACCGGGGAGCTGTTTTTT
.,TRBV19,.,TRBJ2-2,CASSTPGKLFF,TGTGCCAGTAGTACCCCGGGGAAGCTGTTTTTT
TRBD1,TRBV7-9,few,TRBJ2-3,CASLNRTGGTDTQYF,TGTGCCAGCCTAAACCGGACAGGGGGAACAGATACGCAGTATTTT
.,TRBV5-6,.,TRBJ2-3,CASSLAADTQYF,TGTGCCAGCAGCTTGGCGGCAGATACGCAGTATTTT
.,TRBV25-1,.,TRBJ1-2,CASSEFGVTNHYGYTF,TGTGCCAGCAGTGAATTCGGGGTCACCAACCACTATGGCTACACCTTC
TRBD1,TRBV19,.,TRBJ1-2,CASSRTTGQGYYGYTF,TGTGCCAGTAGTCGCACGACCGGACAGGGATATTATGGCTACACCTTC
.,TRBV18,.,TRBJ1-3,CASSPQEAQTSVTIYF,TGTGCCAGCTCACCACAAGAAGCGCAGACGTCGGTCACCATATATTTT
.,TRBV19,many,TRBJ1-2,CASSISIRGYTF,TGTGCCAGTAGTATATCTATCCGGGGCTACACCTTC
TRBD1,TRBV5-5,.,TRBJ1-2,CASSWDRGADYGYTF,TGTGCCAGCAGCTGGGACAGGGGGGCGGACTATGGCTACACCTTC
.,TRBV5-1,.,TRBJ2-7,CASSLGLAEGEQYF,TGCGCCAGCAGCTTGGGGCTAGCAGAAGGGGAGCAGTACTTC
.,TRBV11-1,once,TRBJ1-2,CASSLPKNGGYGYTF,TGTGCCAGCAGCTTGCCAAAGAACGGCGGCTATGGCTACACCTTC
.,TRBV6-5,.,TRBJ1-2,CASSLANYGYTF,TGTGCCAGCAGTTTAGCTAACTATGGCTACACCTTC
TRBD1,TRBV24-1,.,TRBJ1-4,CATSDQKTGGRDEKLFF,TGTGCCACCAGTGATCAAAAAACAGGGGGTAGGGATGAAAAACTGTTTTTT
.,TRBV7-2,.,TRBJ2-7,CASSLGYARYEQYF,TGTGCCAGCAGCTTAGGCTACGCCCGGTACGAGCAGTACTTC
.,TRBV6-1,.,TRBJ1-1,CASSESPGRSTEAFF,TGTGCCAGCAGTGAAAGCCCAGGGAGGAGCACTGAAGCTTTCTTT
.,TRBV6-1,.,TRBJ1-5,CASSEYAGNNQPQHF,TGTGCCAGCAGTGAATACGCAGGGAACAATCAGCCCCAGCATTTT
TRBD1,TRBV6-1,.,TRBJ1-2,CASSEAGQSSPYGYTF,TGTGCCAGCAGTGAAGCGGGACAGAGCAGTCCCTATGGCTACACCTTC
.,TRBV7-2,.,TRBJ1-1,CASSPPQGIYTEAFF,TGTGCCAGCAGCCCCCCCCAGGGAATTTACACTGAAGCTTTCTTT
.,TRBV3-1/TRBV3-2,.,TRBJ2-7,CASSLGGGRYEQYF,TGTGCCAGCAGCCTCGGCGGGGGCCGATACGAGCAGTACTTC
.,TRBV18,.,TRBJ1-1,CASSPLRGRDTEAFF,TGTGCCAGCTCACCCCTCCGGGGGAGAGACACTGAAGCTTTCTTT
.,TRBV19,.,TRBJ1-3,CASSTGLFGDSGNTIYF,TGTGCCAGTAGTACGGGATTGTTCGGGGACTCTGGAAACACCATATATTTT
.,TRBV5-6,.,TRBJ1-5,CASSLGTAEEPQHF,TGTGCCAGCAGCTTGGGGACTGCGGAAGAGCCCCAGCATTTT
.,TRBV10-3,.,TRBJ1-2,CAISARGRNYGYTF,TGTGCCATTTCCGCCCGAGGGCGGAACTATGGCTACACCTTC
TRBD1,TRBV5-1,.,TRBJ2-7,CASSLPTGQAYYEQYF,TGCGCCAGCAGCTTGCCTACGGGACAGGCCTACTACGAGCAGTACTTC
.,TRBV12-3/TRBV12-4,.,TRBJ1-1,CASSLRGPAFF,TGTGCCAGCAGTTTGCGGGGCCCAGCTTTCTTT
TRBD1,TRBV6-5,.,TRBJ1-6,CASSRQGDNSPLHF,TGTGCCAGCAGCCGACAGGGAGACAATTCACCCCTCCACTTT
.,TRBV21-1,few,TRBJ1-6,CASSPSRGRGFTGSPLHF,TGTGCCAGCAGCCCATCTAGGGGCAGGGGCTTTACTGGTTCACCCCTCCACTTT
.,TRBV5-4,.,TRBJ2-5,CASSLVGGETQYF,TGTGCCAGCAGCTTGGTTGGGGGGGAGACCCAGTACTTC
TRBD2,TRBV11-2,.,TRBJ2-2,CASSFPGLAGAGELFF,TGTGCCAGCAGCTTCCCCGGACTAGCAGGCGCCGGGGAGCTGTTTTTT
TRBD2,TRBV3-1/TRBV3-2,.,TRBJ2-4,CASSPHPAGGKQEAKNIQYF,TGTGCCAGCAGCCCCCACCCGGCGGGGGGGAAACAAGAAGCCAAAAACATTCAGTACTTC
.,TRBV19,.,TRBJ2-7,CASSMEDSGEQYF,TGTGCCAGTAGTATGGAGGACAGTGGCGAGCAGTACTTC
.,TRBV2,.,TRBJ2-2,CASTRDSVSNTGELFF,TGTGCCAGCACCCGAGACAGCGTTTCGAACACCGGGGAGCTGTTTTTT
.,TRBV27,.,TRBJ1-5,CASSLAGNSNQPQHF,TGTGCCAGCAGTTTAGCCGGGAATAGCAATCAGCCCCAGCATTTT
.,TRBV9,.,TRBJ1-2,CASSLAPLGGSGYGYTF,TGTGCCAGCAGCCTAGCCCCCCTCGGGGGTTCGGGCTATGGCTACACCTTC
.,TRBV28,.,TRBJ2-2,CASSFRAGTGELFF,TGTGCCAGCAGTTTCCGGGCGGGCACCGGGGAGCTGTTTTTT
TRBD2,TRBV5-6,.,TRBJ2-1,CASSFGSGSVYNEQFF,TGTGCCAGCAGCTTCGGCAGCGGGAGTGTCTACAATGAGCAGTTCTTC
TRBD2,TRBV5-6,.,TRBJ2-3,CASSLWLAGKQIRQYF,TGTGCCAGCAGCTTGTGGCTAGCGGGTAAACAGATAAGGCAGTATTTT
.,TRBV28,.,TRBJ1-2,CASSSTGNLNYGYTF,TGTGCCAGCAGTTCGACAGGTAACCTCAACTATGGCTACACCTTC
.,TRBV30,once,TRBJ1-6,CAWSVTASPLHF,TGTGCCTGGAGTGTAACAGCTTCACCCCTCCACTTT
TRBD1,TRBV10-3,.,TRBJ1-2,CAISEASTGGYGYTF,TGTGCCATCAGTGAGGCCTCGACAGGGGGCTATGGCTACACCTTC
.,TRBV5-8,few,TRBJ1-5,CASSLDSWSNQPQHF,TGTGCCAGCAGCTTGGATAGCTGGAGCAATCAGCCCCAGCATTTT
.,TRBV19,.,TRBJ2-2,CASSIGNRANTGELFF,TGTGCCAGTAGTATAGGAAACAGAGCGAACACCGGGGAGCTGTTTTTT